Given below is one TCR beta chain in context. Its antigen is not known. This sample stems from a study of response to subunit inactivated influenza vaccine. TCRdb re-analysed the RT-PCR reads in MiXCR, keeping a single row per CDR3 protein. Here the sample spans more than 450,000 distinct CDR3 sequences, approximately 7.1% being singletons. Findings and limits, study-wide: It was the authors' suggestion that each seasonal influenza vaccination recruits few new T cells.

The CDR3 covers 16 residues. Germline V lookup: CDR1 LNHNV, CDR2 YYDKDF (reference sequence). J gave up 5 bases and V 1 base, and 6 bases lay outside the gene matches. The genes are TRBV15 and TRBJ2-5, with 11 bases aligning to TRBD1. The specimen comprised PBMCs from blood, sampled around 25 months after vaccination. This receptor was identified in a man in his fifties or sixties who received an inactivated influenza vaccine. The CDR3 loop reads CATSRAGQGATETQYF. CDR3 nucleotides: TGTGCCACCAGCAGAGCCGGACAGGGGGCGACGGAGACCCAGTACTTC.